This entry lists 18 T cell receptor beta chains sequenced from one sample in a study of T cells in Graves' hyperthyroidism and ophthalmopathy. TCR beta CDR3 regions were amplified from RNA transcripts. The HTBI primer set was used in a first-round RT-PCR of the TCR CDR3. TCRdb independently ran MiXCR on the multiplex PCR reads; one entry per CDR3 protein. The sample has approximately 400,000 distinct CDR3 sequences, around 16% seen once. Material: blood. These receptors all come from a woman younger than 30 with Graves' hyperthyroidism.

The genes are TRBV28 and TRBJ1-3; no definite D call. CDR1 MDHEN and CDR2 SYDVKM come from the germline V gene. There are 12 residues in the CDR3. Trimming cost V 6 bases and J 8 bases, with 11 bases left between them. The CDR3 sequence: CASSGVGDTIYF. The CDR3 nucleotides are TGTGCCAGCAGCGGTGTAGGAGACACCATATATTTT.

A word on this clonotype: A much larger clone differs by one base, so this may be a read error. V and J are TRBV5-1 and TRBJ2-2; the D gene is possibly TRBD2 (5 bases). Germline CDR1 reads SGHRS; CDR2 reads YFSETQ. This CDR3 has 14 residues. The CDR3 DNA reads TGCGCCAGCAGCTTGGTGAGAAACACCGGGGAGCTGCTTTTT. Translation: CASSLVRNTGELLF.

This clonotype was recorded at least ten times. The rearrangement joins TRBV30 to TRBJ2-1; 8 nucleotides agree with TRBD1. Per the germline V gene, CDR1 is GTSNPN and CDR2 is SVGIG (reference sequence). Germline trimming cut 6 bases from V and 3 bases from J; bases unmatched to any gene: 10. The CDR3 extends over 15 amino acids. The CDR3 nucleotides are TGTGCCTGTTACTGCGGACAGGGTAACTACAATGAGCAGTTCTTC. Translating gives CACYCGQGNYNEQFF. The entire variable domain, with the rest obtained from reference TRBV30 and TRBJ2-1, is as follows: SQTIHQWPATLVQPVGSPLSLECTVEGTSNPNLYWYRQAAGRGLQLLFYSVGIGQISSEVPQNLSASRPQDRQFILSSKKLLLSDSGFYLCACYCGQGNYNEQFFGPGTRLTVL.

This clonotype was observed a few times. The chain couples TRBV6-1 to TRBJ1-5; the D gene is possibly TRBD1 (6 bases). Germline CDR1 is MNHNS and CDR2 is SASEGT. The ends were cut back, 8 bases at V and 2 bases at J, with 13 bases in the middle. The length of the CDR3 is 14 residues. The CDR3 spells CASARDNRNQPQHF. As DNA, the CDR3 is TGTGCCAGCGCCCGGGACAACCGCAATCAGCCCCAGCATTTT.

Concerning this clonotype itself: A much more abundant neighbour one base away suggests this may be a read error. The V gene is TRBV4-2, the J gene TRBJ2-7; 8 positions match TRBD2. This CDR3 region has 16 residues. Germline V CDR1 and CDR2: LGHNA, YNFKEQ. The CDR3 loop reads CTSSQELAGSSYEQYF. The CDR3 nucleotides read TGTACCAGCAGCCAGGAATTAGCGGGGTCTTCCTACGAGCAGTACTTC.

At least ten counts were recorded for this clonotype. The J gene is TRBJ2-7, the V gene TRBV6-6; 7 bases agree with TRBD2. J gave up 2 bases and V 0 bases, and 1 base lay outside the gene matches. Germline values: CDR1 MNHNY, CDR2 SVGAGI (reference sequence). The CDR3 runs to 14 residues. The CDR3: CASSYSGGTYEQYF. CDR3 nucleotides: TGTGCCAGCAGTTACTCGGGGGGGACCTACGAGCAGTACTTC.

This clonotype turned up a few times. The rearrangement links TRBV24-1 to TRBJ2-5; 8 nucleotides match TRBD1. Trimming removed 6 bases from V and 4 bases from J; junction bases left unmatched: 3. The length of the CDR3 is 13 residues. Germline CDR1 reads KGHDR; CDR2 reads SFDVKD. CDR3 residues: CATSSGGRETQYF. The CDR3 DNA reads as TGTGCCACCAGTTCAGGGGGCCGAGAGACCCAGTACTTC.

The sample holds many counts of this clonotype. The CDR3 bases are TGCGCCAGCAGCCAAGCCACTGAGCAGTTCTTC. Translated: CASSQATEQFF. The V gene is TRBV4-1, the J gene TRBJ2-1; D ambiguous. Germline CDR1 MGHRA, CDR2 YSYEKL. This CDR3 contains 11 residues. V was pared by 1 base and J by 9 bases, with 4 bases between.

Ten or more counts support this clonotype. The rearrangement uses TRBV12-3 or TRBV12-4 and TRBJ1-4; D is uncertain. The CDR3 sequence is 13 residues long. With 3 bases removed from V and 8 bases from J, the gap between germline ends came to 10 bases. CDR3 sequence: CASSLKLEEKLFF. CDR3 sequence (DNA): TGTGCCAGCAGTTTGAAGCTGGAGGAAAAACTGTTTTTT.

Ten or more counts support this clonotype. The J gene is TRBJ2-2, the V gene TRBV6-1; D is unresolved. CDR3 size: 13 residues. Trimming shortened V by 5 bases and J by 4 bases, and 8 bases separated the two germline ends. Germline values: CDR1 MNHNS, CDR2 SASEGT. The CDR3 DNA sequence: TGTGCCAGCAGTTCCCGGGCCACCGGGGAGCTGTTTTTT. It translates to CASSSRATGELFF.

This clonotype was seen many times. The chain has TRBV12-3 or TRBV12-4 and TRBJ2-3, with TRBD2 matching over 8 bases. The J segment lost 2 bases and the V segment lost 5 bases, leaving 3 bases of the junction unmatched. The CDR3 loop spans 14 amino acids. CDR3 sequence: CASSPGLATDTQYF. DNA of the CDR3: TGTGCCAGCAGTCCCGGACTAGCCACAGATACGCAGTATTTT.

This clonotype has a count of ten or more. The chain combines TRBV15 with TRBJ2-7, with TRBD2 as a possible D gene (5 bases). Per the germline V gene, CDR1 is LNHNV and CDR2 is YYDKDF (reference sequence). Trimming removed 2 bases from V and 4 bases from J, with 6 bases in between. The CDR3 sequence is 12 residues long. The CDR3 nucleotides are TGTGCCACCAGCAGAACGGGGTACGAGCAGTACTTC. It codes for CATSRTGYEQYF.

This clonotype showed up many times. The chain combines TRBV7-2 with TRBJ1-4; 9 bases are shared with TRBD1. Looked up from germline, CDR1 is SGHTA and CDR2 is FQGNSA. CDR3 size: 16 residues. V lost 1 base, J lost 10 bases, and 10 bases stayed unmatched. This CDR3 is CASSLGAGTGKGKLFF. DNA of the CDR3: TGTGCCAGCAGCTTAGGGGCCGGGACAGGGAAGGGAAAACTGTTTTTT.

The table lists this clonotype with many counts. The V call is TRBV11-3, the J call TRBJ2-7; 10 bases fit TRBD2. This CDR3 region has 17 residues. V was clipped by 5 bases and J by 4 bases; unmatched bases: 14. Germline assignment: CDR1 SGHNT and CDR2 YENEEA. The CDR3 sequence is CASSLWGTAGGRYEQYF. CDR3 DNA sequence: TGTGCCAGCAGCCTTTGGGGGACAGCGGGAGGGAGGTACGAGCAGTACTTC.

This clonotype was seen ten or more times. This chain uses TRBV12-3 or TRBV12-4 with TRBJ2-1; perhaps D is TRBD1 or TRBD2 (5 bases each). V lost 2 bases and J lost 8, with 16 bases in between. CDR3 size: 15 residues. The CDR3 coding sequence is TGTGCCAGCAGTTTAAGGGGTTCCGTGGGGGATGAGCAGTTCTTC. Translating gives CASSLRGSVGDEQFF.

This clonotype was observed many times. CDR3 sequence reads: CASSEDSTADTQYF. In DNA form, the CDR3 reads TGTGCCAGCAGTGAAGATTCCACGGCAGATACGCAGTATTTT. V gene TRBV2 combines with J gene TRBJ2-3; no definite D call. CDR1 and CDR2 from the germline V gene are SNHLY and FYNNEI. The CDR3 spans 14 residues. V lost 1 base, J lost 4 bases, and 9 bases lay in between.

This clonotype appeared many times. The chain is built from TRBV20-1 and TRBJ1-6; D is possibly TRBD1 (5 bases). V lost 3 bases to trimming and J lost 7 bases, with 25 bases between them. The CDR3 runs to 18 residues. From germline, CDR1 is DFQATT and CDR2 SNEGSKA (reference sequence). The CDR3 here is CSASMDTPRRWANSPLHF. The DNA for the CDR3 is TGCAGTGCTAGTATGGACACTCCTCGACGGTGGGCGAATTCACCCCTCCACTTT.

This clonotype was recorded many times. The chain couples TRBV10-3 to TRBJ1-3; TRBD1 might be the D (5 bases). Germline CDR1 reads ENHRY; CDR2 reads SYGVKD. Trimming took 4 bases from V and 0 from J, leaving 13 bases between them. The CDR3 covers 16 residues. The CDR3 nucleotides read TGTGCCATCAGTGGTGGCAGGGATCGCTCTGGAAACACCATATATTTT. Protein: CAISGGRDRSGNTIYF.